The rows below give T cell receptor beta chains drawn from one sample of a study of blood T cell repertoires in COVID-19. This table comes from immunoSEQ multiplex PCR, and its TCRdb copy is limited to in-frame clones, with some not included. The sample carries roughly 200,000 clones, around nine tenths recorded once. Input material: peripheral blood. These receptors all come from a middle-aged man with active or convalescent COVID-19. CDR3s include the opening cysteine and the closing phenylalanine or tryptophan. The order of the fields is J gene, clone size, D gene, V gene, CDR3 DNA, CDR3 protein. The D gene is left open where the match is weak. Clone size is not always given. Where it is, it says once, few, many or a class for expanded clones.

>TRBJ2-2|NA|NA|TRBV5-4
TGTGCCAGCAGCCTCAGGGTCACCGGGGAGCTGTTTTTT
CASSLRVTGELFF
>TRBJ2-1|NA|NA|TRBV7-2
TGTGCCAGCAGCTCCTCAGGGGACCCCTACAATGAGCAGTTCTTC
CASSSSGDPYNEQFF
>TRBJ1-4|NA|TRBD1|TRBV30
TGTGCCTGGGGGGGACAGGACAATGAAAAACTGTTTTTT
CAWGGQDNEKLFF
>TRBJ2-1|NA|NA|TRBV2
TGTGCCAGCATCAGAAGTTACAATGAGCAGTTCTTC
CASIRSYNEQFF
>TRBJ2-1|NA|NA|TRBV4-3
TGCGCCAGCAGCCAAGATCTGGGCAGCTCCTACAATGAGCAGTTCTTC
CASSQDLGSSYNEQFF
>TRBJ1-1|NA|NA|TRBV19
TGTGCCAGTAGTATCTACAGCTCGAACACTGAAGCTTTCTTT
CASSIYSSNTEAFF
>TRBJ2-1|NA|NA|TRBV7-3
TGTGCCAGCAGCTTAACGTCGAGCGGCTCCTACAATGAGCAGTTCTTC
CASSLTSSGSYNEQFF
>TRBJ2-1|NA|TRBD1|TRBV5-1
TGCGCCAGCAGCTTGGGTAGTCGGGACAGGGGTGCTGGGGAGCAGTTCTTC
CASSLGSRDRGAGEQFF
>TRBJ2-7|NA|TRBD1|TRBV7-3
TGTGCCAGCAGCCCGGGACAGGACCACTACGAGCAGTACTTC
CASSPGQDHYEQYF
>TRBJ2-5|NA|NA|TRBV7-6
TGTGCCAGCAGCTTAGGACTAGAACAAGAGACCCAGTACTTC
CASSLGLEQETQYF
>TRBJ2-5|NA|NA|TRBV29-1
TGCAGCGTTGCATCGGGGAAAGAGACCCAGTACTTC
CSVASGKETQYF
>TRBJ1-2|once|NA|TRBV20-1
TGCAGTACCACAGGAAACTATGGCTACACCTTC
CSTTGNYGYTF
>TRBJ2-7|NA|NA|TRBV27
TGTGCCAGCAGTGCCAGGGGACACTACGAGCAGTACTTC
CASSARGHYEQYF
>TRBJ1-5|NA|NA|TRBV9
TGTGCCAGCAGCCCAGACCCAACAGGGAACAATCAGCCCCAGCATTTT
CASSPDPTGNNQPQHF
>TRBJ1-1|NA|NA|TRBV7-8
TGTGCCAGCAGCTTAGGTCAGGGCACTGAAGCTTTCTTT
CASSLGQGTEAFF
>TRBJ2-2|NA|TRBD2|TRBV6-5
TGTGCCACCAGCGGGGGGGACAACACCGGGGAGCTGTTTTTT
CATSGGDNTGELFF
>TRBJ1-2|NA|NA|TRBV12-3/TRBV12-4
TGTGCCAGCAGCCCGGGGATTGGCTATGGCTACACCTTC
CASSPGIGYGYTF
>TRBJ1-2|NA|NA|TRBV29-1
TGCAGCGTCGTAGGGGACAATAACTATGGCTACACCTTC
CSVVGDNNYGYTF
>TRBJ1-1|NA|NA|TRBV7-3
TGTGCCAGCAGCTTAAGAGGCATCATGAACACTGAAGCTTTCTTT
CASSLRGIMNTEAFF
>TRBJ2-4|NA|TRBD2|TRBV18
TGTGCCAGCTCATCGGGACTAGTCGGAGGAATTACCAAAAACATTCAGTACTTC
CASSSGLVGGITKNIQYF
>TRBJ2-7|NA|TRBD1|TRBV15
TGTGCCACCAGCATTGACAGGGTGGGCTCCTACGAGCAGTACTTC
CATSIDRVGSYEQYF
>TRBJ2-7|few|NA|TRBV9
TGTGCCAGCAGCCCTTGGGACATTAGCTCCTACGAGCAGTACTTC
CASSPWDISSYEQYF
>TRBJ2-5|NA|NA|TRBV10-1
TGCGCCAGCAGGGGACCAATGGAAGGGGGAGAGACCCAGTACTTC
CASRGPMEGGETQYF
>TRBJ2-5|NA|NA|TRBV7-6
TGTGCCAGCAGCTTACAGGGGCGGGAGACCCAGTACTTC
CASSLQGRETQYF
>TRBJ1-6|NA|TRBD1|TRBV3-1/TRBV3-2
TGTGCCAGCAGCCAAGGTCCAGGACAGGGGACCTTCTTT
CASSQGPGQGTFF
>TRBJ2-1|NA|NA|TRBV4-1
TGCGCCAGCAGCCAAGGTGCAGGGTATAATGAGCAGTTCTTC
CASSQGAGYNEQFF
>TRBJ2-4|NA|NA|TRBV5-4
TGTGCCAGCAGCTTTGGGCAGGCTAAAAACATTCAGTACTTC
CASSFGQAKNIQYF
>TRBJ2-2|NA|TRBD1|TRBV27
TGTGCCAGCAAATGCACAGGGGAAGGCGGGGAGCTGTTTTTT
CASKCTGEGGELFF
>TRBJ2-7|NA|TRBD1|TRBV29-1
TGCAGCGTTGAAGATATCAGGACAGGAGGCGAGCAGTACTTC
CSVEDIRTGGEQYF
>TRBJ2-1|NA|NA|TRBV2
TGTGCCAGCAGTGTGTTAAATGAGCAGTTCTTC
CASSVLNEQFF
>TRBJ2-1|NA|TRBD1|TRBV6-5
TGTGCCAGCAGCCGACAGGGTAATGAGCAGTTCTTC
CASSRQGNEQFF
>TRBJ2-7|NA|TRBD1|TRBV6-1
TGTGCCAGCAGTGAAAAAGAGGGACAGGGGTACTACGAGCAGTACTTC
CASSEKEGQGYYEQYF
>TRBJ1-1|NA|NA|TRBV5-1
TGCGCCAGCAGCCCCGAGGGTACTGAAGCTTTCTTT
CASSPEGTEAFF
>TRBJ2-1|once|TRBD2|TRBV4-2
TGTGCCAGCAGCCTCCTCGGGGGGACCACCTCAAATGAGCAGTTCTTC
CASSLLGGTTSNEQFF
>TRBJ2-3|NA|TRBD2|TRBV5-1
TGCGCCAGCAGACCCGCGGGGGTCACAGATACGCAGTATTTT
CASRPAGVTDTQYF
>TRBJ2-2|NA|NA|TRBV24-1
TGTGCCACCAGTGATTTGGACAGTAACACCGGGGAGCTGTTTTTT
CATSDLDSNTGELFF
>TRBJ2-3|NA|TRBD2|TRBV7-6
TGTGCCAGCAGCTTAGCGGGCGGGGGAGCAGATACGCAGTATTTT
CASSLAGGGADTQYF
>TRBJ1-1|NA|TRBD1|TRBV28
TGTGCCGGACAGGGGGGAATGAACACTGAAGCTTTCTTT
CAGQGGMNTEAFF
>TRBJ1-1|NA|TRBD1|TRBV29-1
TGCAGCGCCGGACAGGGCGTTGAAGCTTTCTTT
CSAGQGVEAFF
>TRBJ2-3|NA|NA|TRBV10-3
TGTGCCATCAGTGGGGAGAGCACAGATACGCAGTATTTT
CAISGESTDTQYF
>TRBJ1-4|NA|TRBD1|TRBV7-2
TGTGCCAGCAGCTTATCAGACAGGGGAGGGGAAAAACTGTTTTTT
CASSLSDRGGEKLFF
>TRBJ1-4|few|NA|TRBV7-2
TGTGCCAGCAGCTTAGGAGGGATCAATGAAAAACTGTTTTTT
CASSLGGINEKLFF
>TRBJ1-6|NA|NA|TRBV9
TGTGCCAGCAGCGTAGCTACGGCGGATAATTCACCCCTCCACTTT
CASSVATADNSPLHF
>TRBJ1-2|NA|NA|TRBV21-1
TGTGCCAGCAGGACTTATGGCTACACCTTC
CASRTYGYTF
>TRBJ2-3|once|NA|TRBV6-4
TGTGCCAGCAGTGTCCAGACTATGGCAGATACGCAGTATTTT
CASSVQTMADTQYF
>TRBJ2-3|NA|NA|TRBV2
TGTGCCAGCAGTTCAGGGTGGGGGCAGGGGTATACAGATACGCAGTATTTT
CASSSGWGQGYTDTQYF
>TRBJ2-3|NA|TRBD2|TRBV6-4
TGTGCCAGCAGTCCCTTCCTCAGCGGGGGGGCACATACGCAGTATTTT
CASSPFLSGGAHTQYF
>TRBJ2-5|NA|TRBD1|TRBV5-1
TGCGCCAGCAGCCCATTCCGACAGGGGGAGACCCAGTACTTC
CASSPFRQGETQYF
>TRBJ1-1|NA|NA|TRBV4-1
TGCGCCAGCAGCCAACCGGGACATTCCCGGAGTGAAGCTTTCTTT
CASSQPGHSRSEAFF
>TRBJ1-1|NA|TRBD1|TRBV5-6
TGTGCCAGCAGCTTGGCGAGTGGCAGGGGGCGGAAGAACACTGAAGCTTTCTTT
CASSLASGRGRKNTEAFF
>TRBJ1-6|NA|NA|TRBV28
TGTGCCAGCAGTTTAAGGAGGAGCGGGGTACCCCTCCACTTT
CASSLRRSGVPLHF
>TRBJ1-6|NA|NA|TRBV27
TGTGCCAGCAGTTTGGAGAATTCACCCCTCCACTTT
CASSLENSPLHF
>TRBJ2-3|NA|TRBD1|TRBV2
TGTGCCGGCGTTACAGGGGGTTCTGCAGATACGCAGTATTTT
CAGVTGGSADTQYF
>TRBJ2-7|NA|TRBD2|TRBV10-2
TGCGCCAGCATCCGAGGCGGGGGTGGTTATTACGAGCAGTACTTC
CASIRGGGGYYEQYF
>TRBJ1-2|few|NA|TRBV7-2
TGTGCCAGCAGCTTAGAAATCAGTAACTATGGCTACACCTTC
CASSLEISNYGYTF
>TRBJ2-5|NA|TRBD1|TRBV19
TGTGCCAGTAGGGACAGGAGCCAAGAGACCCAGTACTTC
CASRDRSQETQYF